This is a list of T cell receptor beta chains from one sample in a study of blood T cell repertoires in COVID-19. This table comes from immunoSEQ multiplex PCR, and its TCRdb copy is limited to in-frame clones, with some not included. The data contain some 320,000 clones, roughly 90% of them singletons. The sequenced sample was peripheral blood. All receptors derive from a woman aged 30 to 39 with COVID-19, enrolled during active disease. The conserved cysteine and the conserved F or W are not part of the CDR3 here. Fields, in order: CDR3 protein, V gene, CDR3 length, J gene.

ASTDRRGGQPQH | TRBV2 | 12 | TRBJ1-5
ASSLRGPDTEAF | TRBV18 | 12 | TRBJ1-1
AISEGWDYTEAF | TRBV10-3 | 12 | TRBJ1-1
ASSRRSNQPQH | TRBV7-6 | 11 | TRBJ1-5
ASTQWGGKADTQY | TRBV19 | 13 | TRBJ2-3
ASRPDGIGGYEQY | TRBV10-1 | 13 | TRBJ2-7
AWSPLAGVETQY | TRBV30 | 12 | TRBJ2-5
ASRYSGTADTYGYT | TRBV6-5 | 14 | TRBJ1-2
ASSLKDTQGYT | TRBV5-1 | 11 | TRBJ1-2
AISSKQGVSTDTQY | TRBV10-3 | 14 | TRBJ2-3
ASSPMGGKEKLF | TRBV6-5 | 12 | TRBJ1-4
ASSALQGADYGYT | TRBV5-1 | 13 | TRBJ1-2
ASSLGRGYTEAF | TRBV7-8 | 12 | TRBJ1-1
ASSLGGTGWYEQF | TRBV7-8 | 13 | TRBJ2-1
ASSPGTGLNYEQY | TRBV18 | 13 | TRBJ2-7
ASSLQQGAGELF | TRBV7-9 | 12 | TRBJ2-2
ASSFGTFMNTEAF | TRBV27 | 13 | TRBJ1-1
ASSYRGGNEQF | TRBV12-3/TRBV12-4 | 11 | TRBJ2-1
ASRGTWGGNTEAF | TRBV27 | 13 | TRBJ1-1
ASRDRVGGATEAF | TRBV7-6 | 13 | TRBJ1-1
ASSEKTYRETEAF | TRBV6-1 | 13 | TRBJ1-1
ASRPGFWYGYT | TRBV27 | 11 | TRBJ1-2
ASSYSGRYNSPLH | TRBV11-2 | 13 | TRBJ1-6
ASSLRGVNSYEQY | TRBV28 | 13 | TRBJ2-7
ASSLVRSYTEAF | TRBV11-2 | 12 | TRBJ1-1
AWGGAGYTEAF | TRBV30 | 11 | TRBJ1-1
ATFRQFSGNTIY | TRBV28 | 12 | TRBJ1-3
SAQGQRYT | TRBV20-1 | 8 | TRBJ1-4
ASSQASRRGLNTEAF | TRBV4-1 | 15 | TRBJ1-1
SVELGTSVSPHLTGELF | TRBV29-1 | 17 | TRBJ2-2
ASRSLMGREGQPQH | TRBV6-6 | 14 | TRBJ1-5
ASSPTADRGGDTQY | TRBV2 | 14 | TRBJ2-3
ASSIRQGREQY | TRBV11-3 | 11 | TRBJ2-7
ASSAQGGVDYEQY | TRBV5-1 | 13 | TRBJ2-7
ASTAGGQETQY | TRBV12-3/TRBV12-4 | 11 | TRBJ2-5
ATSEMGGGADTQY | TRBV24-1 | 13 | TRBJ2-3
ASSTLLLAGANVLT | TRBV19 | 14 | TRBJ2-6
ASSLAEISGDTQY | TRBV5-1 | 13 | TRBJ2-3
ASSWTPGTYEQY | TRBV19 | 12 | TRBJ2-7
ASSLSLRSSYEQY | TRBV7-8 | 13 | TRBJ2-7
ASSILGRRTQNEKLF | TRBV19 | 15 | TRBJ1-4
AISELYEQY | TRBV10-3 | 9 | TRBJ2-7
ASSQNAETQY | TRBV11-2 | 10 | TRBJ2-5
ASRAGGGNNSPLH | TRBV5-6 | 13 | TRBJ1-6
ASGDTVNTGELF | TRBV7-9 | 12 | TRBJ2-2
SASNLAEGEKLF | TRBV20-1 | 12 | TRBJ1-4
ASSFAGGEAF | TRBV19 | 10 | TRBJ1-1
ARPRVVRSGNTIY | TRBV12-2 | 13 | TRBJ1-3
ATLTSPASYNEQF | TRBV2 | 13 | TRBJ2-1